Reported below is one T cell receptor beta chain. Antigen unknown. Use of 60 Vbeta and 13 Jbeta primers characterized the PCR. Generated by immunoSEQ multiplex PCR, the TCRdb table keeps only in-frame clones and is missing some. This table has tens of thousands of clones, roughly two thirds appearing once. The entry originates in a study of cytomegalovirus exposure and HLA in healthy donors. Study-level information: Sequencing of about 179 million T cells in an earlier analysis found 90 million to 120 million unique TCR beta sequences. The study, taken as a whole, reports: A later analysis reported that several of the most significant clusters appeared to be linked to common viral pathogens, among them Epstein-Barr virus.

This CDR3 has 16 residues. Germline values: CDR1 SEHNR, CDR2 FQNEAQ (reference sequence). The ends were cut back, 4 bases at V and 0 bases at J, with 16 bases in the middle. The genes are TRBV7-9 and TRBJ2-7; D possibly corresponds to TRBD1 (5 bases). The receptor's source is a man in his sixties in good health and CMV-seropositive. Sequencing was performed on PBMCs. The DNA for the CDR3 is TGTGCCAGCAGCTCTTCAGGTCGACAGAGCTCCTACGAGCAGTACTTC. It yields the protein CASSSSGRQSSYEQYF.